These 27 T cell receptor beta chains were all obtained from the same sample, sequenced in a study of a mutant IDH1 vaccine in newly diagnosed glioma. Regarding time point: week 23, last vaccination. Vaccination comprised doses that each held 300 ug of mutant IDH1 20-mer peptide, plus topical imiquimod. Assay: immunoSEQ multiplex PCR; the TCRdb copy retains only in-frame clones and omits some. The table shows about 44,000 clones, with around 93% occurring only once. These receptors have no identified antigens. The sequences come from PBMCs, collected from a glioma patient whose treatment included an IDH1 peptide vaccine. The receptors were gathered from a man aged 50-59 years with glioma.

The chain recombines TRBV5-8 with TRBJ2-2; no definite D call. The CDR3 is 13 amino acids. The V and J ends lost 4 bases and 6 bases respectively, with 10 bases between them. Germline lookup yields CDR1 SGHTS and CDR2 YDEGEE. CDR3 residues: CASSLSGPGELFF. In DNA, the CDR3 is TGTGCCAGCAGCCTGAGTGGGCCCGGGGAGCTGTTTTTT.

The chain joins TRBV27 to TRBJ1-1, with 9 positions matching TRBD1. Losses at the gene ends were 6 bases for V and 1 base for J; bases not matched to a gene: 3. From germline, CDR1 is MNHEY and CDR2 SMNVEV (reference sequence). CDR3 size: 14 residues. The CDR3 sequence: CASRWTGENTEAFF. DNA of the CDR3: TGTGCCAGCAGGTGGACAGGGGAGAACACTGAAGCTTTCTTT.

The V call is TRBV18, the J call TRBJ2-3, with 8 bases that match TRBD2. This CDR3 contains 13 residues. Germline CDR1 is KGHSH and CDR2 is LQKENI. V shed 1 base and J 6 bases; nucleotides not matched to a gene: 0. The CDR3 DNA reads TGTGCCAGCTCACCACGCGGGGGGGATACGCAGTATTTT. Its translation: CASSPRGGDTQYF.

Comments on this clone: One end of the junction is discordant with germline, which a read error may explain. V gene TRBV29-1 combines with J gene TRBJ2-7; D unresolved. CDR1 and CDR2 (germline): SQVTM, ANQGSEA. The CDR3 is 12 amino acids. In DNA form, the CDR3 reads TGCAGCGTGGAAGTTTCGACCCACGAGCAGTACTTC. It is translated as CSVEVSTHEQYF.

The gene calls are TRBV9 and TRBJ2-2; tentative D call: TRBD2 (6 bases). Trimming removed 0 bases from V and 7 bases from J, with 13 bases in between. The CDR3 loop spans 15 amino acids. In germline, CDR1 is SGDLS, CDR2 YYNGEE. The CDR3 reads CASSVGGTAIGELFF. The CDR3 nucleotides are TGTGCCAGCAGCGTAGGAGGGACTGCCATCGGGGAGCTGTTTTTT.

The chain joins TRBV4-1 to TRBJ1-2; TRBD1 matches at 7 bases. Germline V gene lookup returns CDR1 MGHRA and CDR2 YSYEKL. The length of the CDR3 is 18 residues. Trimming at V came to 1 base and at J to 8 bases, leaving 19 bases not matched to a gene. CDR3 amino acids: CASSQARRQGRKTDGYTF. Written as DNA, the CDR3 is TGCGCCAGCAGCCAAGCCAGGAGACAGGGACGAAAAACTGACGGCTACACCTTC.

CDR3 nucleotides: TGCGCCAGCAGCCAAGACGACAGGGGGTCACCCCTCCACTTT. Protein sequence: CASSQDDRGSPLHF. The V call is TRBV4-3, the J call TRBJ1-6; 9 bases align to TRBD1. The ends lost 0 bases at V and 10 bases at J; junction bases unmatched: 1. This CDR3 has 14 amino acids. The germline V gene encodes CDR1 LGHNA and CDR2 YSLEER.

The chain combines TRBV19 with TRBJ1-2; D gene uncertain. V was trimmed by 10 bases and J by 4 bases, leaving 13 bases between them. This CDR3 has 12 amino acids. CDR1 LNHDA and CDR2 SQIVND come from the germline V gene (reference sequence). In DNA form, the CDR3 reads TGTGCCACCACGAGTCGGACCTATGGCTACACCTTC. Its protein product is CATTSRTYGYTF.

The CDR3 region has the DNA TGTGCCTGGAGTGTAGGGGTAAATGAGCAGTTCTTC. Translation: CAWSVGVNEQFF. V is TRBV30 and J is TRBJ2-1, with a tentative D call TRBD1 (5 bases). CDR1 and CDR2 from the germline V gene are GTSNPN and SVGIG (reference sequence). This CDR3 region has 12 residues. Trimming stripped 0 bases from V and 7 bases from J, with 7 bases between.

The genes are TRBV5-4 and TRBJ1-1; 9 positions agree with TRBD1. Looked up from germline, CDR1 is SGHNT and CDR2 is YYREEE (reference sequence). This CDR3 region has 14 residues. V was pared by 4 bases and J by 4 bases, with 5 bases of the junction left unmatched. The CDR3 loop reads CASSPKGQGTEAFF. In DNA form, the CDR3 reads TGTGCCAGCAGCCCGAAGGGACAGGGCACTGAAGCTTTCTTT.

The chain carries TRBV27 and TRBJ1-2; unclear D gene. CDR1 is MNHEY, CDR2 SMNVEV, per germline (reference sequence). V was trimmed by 5 bases and J by 4 bases, leaving 14 bases between them. CDR3 length: 14 amino acids. CDR3 sequence: CASSPIPGGYGYTF. CDR3 sequence (DNA): TGTGCCAGCAGTCCCATCCCCGGCGGCTATGGCTACACCTTC.

The V call is TRBV5-6, the J call TRBJ2-7, with 8 bases matching TRBD2. V was pared by 4 bases and J by 0 bases, with 15 bases of the junction left unmatched. The CDR3 loop spans 18 amino acids. Germline V CDR1 and CDR2: SGHDT, YYEEEE. The CDR3 sequence is CASSAPGTRGPFSYEQYF. As DNA, the CDR3 is TGTGCCAGCAGCGCTCCCGGGACTAGGGGACCCTTCTCCTACGAGCAGTACTTC.

The V gene is TRBV9, the J gene TRBJ1-2; D remains unclear. Germline CDR1 and CDR2: SGDLS and YYNGEE. The CDR3 runs 13 residues. Between the trimmed V and J ends, which lost 3 bases and 4 bases, there was a span of 10 bases. DNA of the CDR3: TGTGCCAGCAGCGGGACCGCCAGCTATGGCTACACCTTC. Its protein product is CASSGTASYGYTF.

The chain carries TRBV28 and TRBJ2-3; 7 positions match TRBD1. Trimming took 5 bases from V and 6 from J; bases not matched to a gene: 14. This CDR3 has 16 amino acids. CDR1 and CDR2 from the germline V gene are MDHEN and SYDVKM. The CDR3 DNA follows: TGTGCCAGCAGTCCACATGACAGGGCACGCTGGGATACGCAGTATTTT. Protein product: CASSPHDRARWDTQYF.

The chain recombines TRBV5-6 with TRBJ2-4; possibly TRBD1 for D (5 bases). This CDR3 comprises 17 residues. The ends were cut back, 0 bases at V and 3 bases at J, with 16 bases in the middle. Germline values: CDR1 SGHDT, CDR2 YYEEEE. The CDR3 DNA follows: TGTGCCAGCAGCTTGGTACAGGCGAGGAGTTTCAAAAACATTCAGTACTTC. Protein sequence: CASSLVQARSFKNIQYF.

This clone was seen only a few times. CDR3 coding DNA: TGCGCCAGCAGCGGGGGGGGGTTTGGGAACACTGAAGCTTTCTTT. It encodes CASSGGGFGNTEAFF. This chain uses TRBV4-3 with TRBJ1-1; a weak D match, TRBD1 (5 bases). Trimming pared 5 bases from V and 1 base from J, leaving 14 bases between. The CDR3 sequence is 15 residues long. From germline, CDR1 is LGHNA and CDR2 YSLEER.

This chain links TRBV2 with TRBJ2-2; 7 bases align to TRBD2. This CDR3 region has 15 residues. V was clipped by 3 bases and J by 2 bases; unmatched bases: 3. Germline V CDR1 and CDR2: SNHLY, FYNNEI. CDR3 in amino acids: CASSDRGVNTGELFF. CDR3 bases: TGTGCCAGCAGTGATCGGGGGGTTAACACCGGGGAGCTGTTTTTT.

The V gene is TRBV5-6, the J gene TRBJ1-4; 7 bases line up with TRBD1. The CDR3 extends over 16 amino acids. Germline V CDR1 and CDR2: SGHDT, YYEEEE. V trimming: 1 base; J trimming: 6 bases; junction bases outside the gene matches: 9. This CDR3 reads CASSLPSQGVHEKLFF. CDR3 bases: TGTGCCAGCAGCTTGCCCTCCCAGGGGGTACATGAAAAACTGTTTTTT.

The chain has TRBV19 and TRBJ1-3; unclear D gene. The ends were cut back, 7 bases at V and 2 bases at J, with 6 bases in the middle. This CDR3 spans 12 amino acids. Germline CDR1 is LNHDA and CDR2 is SQIVND (reference sequence). The CDR3 nucleotides are TGTGCCAGTACCCTTACTGGAAACACCATATATTTT. It translates to CASTLTGNTIYF.

The chain carries TRBV5-1 and TRBJ2-5; D is uncertain. The V gene's germline CDR1 is SGHRS and CDR2 YFSETQ. The V gene lost 4 bases and the J gene lost 4 bases, with 17 bases spanning the gap. This CDR3 is built from 15 residues. CDR3 nucleotide sequence: TGCGCCAGCAGCCCCCGGGTCCCGGGCCGAGAGACCCAGTACTTC. Its translation: CASSPRVPGRETQYF.

This chain links TRBV7-8 with TRBJ2-1; 9 nucleotides align to TRBD2. Germline loops: CDR1 SGHVS, CDR2 FQNEAQ. The V and J ends lost 4 bases and 5 bases, in that order; junction bases with no gene match: 9. This CDR3 region has 16 residues. In DNA form, the CDR3 reads TGTGCCAGCAGCTCCTCCCCCCTAGCGGGGAACAATGAGCAGTTCTTC. It encodes CASSSSPLAGNNEQFF.

This chain connects TRBV4-3 to TRBJ2-7; D ambiguous. V lost 4 bases, J lost 2 bases, and 12 bases lay in between. CDR1 and CDR2 from the germline V gene are LGHNA and YSLEER. The CDR3 covers 14 residues. CDR3 protein: CASSLAEVPYEQYF. The CDR3 nucleotides are TGCGCCAGCAGCCTGGCTGAGGTTCCCTACGAGCAGTACTTC.

The CDR3 is CASSLQGSYEQYF. As DNA, the CDR3 is TGTGCCAGCAGCCTCCAGGGCTCCTACGAGCAGTACTTC. The rearrangement uses TRBV5-4 and TRBJ2-7, with D possibly matching TRBD1 (5 bases). Germline loops: CDR1 SGHNT, CDR2 YYREEE (reference sequence). Between the trimmed V and J ends, which lost 4 bases and 0 bases, there was a span of 8 bases. The CDR3 runs 13 residues.

J is TRBJ1-6 and V is TRBV14; D is unclear. The CDR3 contains 13 residues. V lost 0 bases, J lost 14 bases, and 11 bases lay in between. Germline CDR1 reads SGHDN; CDR2 reads FVKESK. As DNA, the CDR3 is TGTGCCAGCAGCCAAGAACCCGGGTTTTCCCTCCACTTT. Translating gives CASSQEPGFSLHF.

The CDR3 bases are TGTGCCAGCAGTACTGTTCAGCCCCAGCATTTT. Translated: CASSTVQPQHF. The J gene is TRBJ1-5, the V gene TRBV28; D remains unclear. This CDR3 has 11 residues. The germline CDR1 and CDR2 sequences are MDHEN and SYDVKM. V lost 5 bases to trimming and J lost 6 bases, with 5 bases between them.

About this clone itself: Other nucleotide sequences in the sample specify the same CDR3. In DNA, the CDR3 is TGTGCCTGGAGTAGTGGGGGCAATCAGCCCCAGCATTTT. It is translated as CAWSSGGNQPQHF. V usage is TRBV30 and J usage is TRBJ1-5; D call uncertain. CDR3 length: 13 amino acids. Looked up from germline, CDR1 is GTSNPN and CDR2 is SVGIG (reference sequence). V was trimmed by 2 bases and J by 2 bases, leaving 7 bases between them.

This chain uses TRBV6-5 with TRBJ2-1; TRBD2 matches at 8 bases. The CDR3 runs 15 residues. The ends lost 2 bases at V and 5 bases at J; junction bases unmatched: 5. CDR1 and CDR2 (germline): MNHEY, SVGAGI. The CDR3: CASSYDLAGNNEQFF. CDR3 nucleotides: TGTGCCAGCAGTTACGATCTAGCGGGTAACAATGAGCAGTTCTTC.